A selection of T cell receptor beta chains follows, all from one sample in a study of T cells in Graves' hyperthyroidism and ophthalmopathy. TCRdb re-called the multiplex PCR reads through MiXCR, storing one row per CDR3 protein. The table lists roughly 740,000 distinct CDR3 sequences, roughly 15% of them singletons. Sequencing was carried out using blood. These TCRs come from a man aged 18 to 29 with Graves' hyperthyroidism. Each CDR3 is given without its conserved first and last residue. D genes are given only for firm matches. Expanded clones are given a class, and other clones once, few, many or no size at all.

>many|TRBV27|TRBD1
ASSSAGQYLNTEAF
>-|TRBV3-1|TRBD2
ASSPPGTRGTGELF
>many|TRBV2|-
ASSDQGIEAF
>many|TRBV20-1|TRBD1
SARGRVGQGLEQY
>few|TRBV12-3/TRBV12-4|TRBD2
ASIQGLAGAFAGELF
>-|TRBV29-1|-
SVVGSGEQY
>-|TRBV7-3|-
ASSMTGHTEETQY
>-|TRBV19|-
ASSIGAYQPQH
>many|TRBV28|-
ASSSGPPYEQY
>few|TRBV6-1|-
ASSELDRMTPLH
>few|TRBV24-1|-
ATSEGVSNQPQH
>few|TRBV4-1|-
ASSQDEWGRNQPQH